This TCR beta chain was sequenced for a study of T cells in Graves' hyperthyroidism and ophthalmopathy. The CDR3 consists of 13 residues. The germline V gene encodes CDR1 KGHSH and CDR2 LQKENI. V lost 3 bases to trimming and J lost 7 bases, with 13 bases between them. RNA transcripts yielded amplified TCR beta CDR3 regions. Using the HTBI primer set, a first-round RT-PCR was run on the TCR CDR3. TCRdb re-derived calls from the multiplex PCR reads in MiXCR, one entry per CDR3 protein. This table has approximately 710,000 distinct CDR3 sequences, around a sixth appearing once. This receptor was identified in a man aged 45-65 years with Graves' hyperthyroidism. This chain links TRBV18 with TRBJ2-7, with D perhaps matching TRBD1 (6 bases). The specimen sequenced was blood. CDR3 in amino acids: CASSPDRSGEQYF. For the CDR3, the DNA is TGTGCCAGCTCACCGGACAGAAGTGGAGAGCAGTACTTC.